The 27 T cell receptor beta chains below were found in one sample sequenced in a study of beta chain features in type 1 diabetes. Every isolated RNA sample was fully reverse transcribed, so sequencing captured expressed TCRB transcripts. Assay: immunoSEQ multiplex PCR; the TCRdb copy retains only in-frame clones and omits some. The table has nearly 350,000 clones, roughly 8% seen once. Sequences were obtained from central memory CD4+ T cells from blood. These receptors were obtained from a woman in her late teens or twenties in good health.

This clone showed up just a few times. The genes are TRBV5-5 and TRBJ2-3; D is undetermined. Trimming removed 4 bases from V and 2 bases from J, with 11 bases in between. Germline values: CDR1 SGHKS, CDR2 YYEKEE (reference sequence). The CDR3 spans 14 residues. The CDR3 DNA reads as TGTGCCAGCAGCCAAGTCGGCAACACAGATACGCAGTATTTT. As protein: CASSQVGNTDTQYF.

With regard to this clone: The sample holds other DNA sequences that translate to the same CDR3. V is TRBV4-2 and J is TRBJ2-7; 11 bases match TRBD2. V lost 0 bases and J lost 2; bases outside the gene matches: 3. Germline V lookup: CDR1 LGHNA, CDR2 YNFKEQ. This CDR3 has 16 amino acids. The CDR3 nucleotides read TGTGCCAGCAGCCAAGATTTGACTAGCGGGACCTACGAGCAGTACTTC. It codes for CASSQDLTSGTYEQYF.

The chain carries TRBV5-1 and TRBJ2-3, with TRBD2 matching 7 bases. CDR3 length equals 14 residues. Germline V gene sequence: CDR1 SGHRS, CDR2 YFSETQ. With 5 bases clipped from V and 2 bases from J, the junction kept 5 bases outside the gene matches. The CDR3 loop is CASRPGTNTDTQYF. CDR3 sequence (DNA): TGCGCCAGCAGACCCGGGACTAACACAGATACGCAGTATTTT. Filled out from reference TRBV5-1 and TRBJ2-3, the complete variable domain reads KAGVTQTPRYLIKTRGQQVTLSCSPISGHRSVSWYQQTPGQGLQFLFEYFSETQRNKGNFPGRFSGRQFSNSRSEMNVSTLELGDSALYLCASRPGTNTDTQYFGPGTRLTVL.

V gene TRBV5-1 combines with J gene TRBJ2-2; D not resolved. This CDR3 contains 14 residues. Between the trimmed V and J ends, which lost 5 bases and 0 bases, there was a span of 8 bases. The germline CDR1 and CDR2 sequences are SGHRS and YFSETQ. The CDR3 sequence: CASRGPANTGELFF. DNA for the CDR3: TGCGCCAGCAGAGGACCAGCGAACACCGGGGAGCTGTTTTTT.

At least ten counts were recorded for this clone. The rearrangement links TRBV2 to TRBJ2-1; no firm D call. Trimming took off 8 bases at V and 0 bases at J, with 11 bases between the two ends. The CDR3 sequence is 14 residues long. Germline loops: CDR1 SNHLY, CDR2 FYNNEI. Here the CDR3 DNA reads TGTGCCAGCGAGGCGGATAGCTCCTACAATGAGCAGTTCTTC. Translation: CASEADSSYNEQFF. The whole variable domain, remainder taken from reference TRBV2 and TRBJ2-1, is EPEVTQTPSHQVTQMGQEVILRCVPISNHLYFYWYRQILGQKVEFLVSFYNNEISEKSEIFDDQFSVERPDGSNFTLKIRSTKLEDSAMYFCASEADSSYNEQFFGPGTRLTVL.

This clone has more than one count but fewer than ten. This chain connects TRBV9 to TRBJ2-2; D call uncertain. Germline CDR1 SGDLS, CDR2 YYNGEE. The CDR3 spans 14 residues. Trimming removed 4 bases at V and 4 bases at J, with 11 bases between. The CDR3 is CASSPTRFTGELFF. The CDR3 DNA reads as TGTGCCAGCAGCCCCACCAGGTTCACCGGGGAGCTGTTTTTT.

The chain links TRBV7-2 to TRBJ2-7; D is undetermined. Germline V CDR1 and CDR2: SGHTA, FQGNSA. Trimming took 7 bases from V and 5 from J, leaving 18 bases between them. CDR3 length: 14 amino acids. CDR3 amino acids: CASTKDLSGDEQYF. CDR3 sequence (DNA): TGTGCCAGCACCAAGGACCTCTCGGGTGACGAGCAGTACTTC.

This clone appeared a few times. This chain joins TRBV7-9 and TRBJ2-3; 9 bases are a match to TRBD2. V lost 5 bases to trimming and J lost 5 bases; unmatched junction nucleotides: 8. Germline CDR1 and CDR2: SEHNR and FQNEAQ (reference sequence). CDR3 length equals 15 residues. CDR3 coding DNA: TGTGCCAGCAGCCCCCTAGCGGGGCGGGGAGATACGCAGTATTTT. Its protein product is CASSPLAGRGDTQYF.

The CDR3 region has the DNA TGTGCCAGCTCACCATCTTGGGACAGGGCGCCAGTACCCACCTTC. As protein: CASSPSWDRAPVPTF. The chain is built from TRBV18 and TRBJ1-2; TRBD1 matches 9 bases. Germline CDR1 reads KGHSH; CDR2 reads LQKENI. V lost 2 bases and J lost 13; bases outside the gene matches: 14. The CDR3 is made up of 15 amino acids.

The chain links TRBV11-1 to TRBJ2-3; D ambiguous. The germline V and J ends were trimmed by 5 bases and 2 bases, with 8 bases remaining between them. The CDR3 extends over 13 amino acids. The V gene's germline CDR1 is SGHAT and CDR2 FQDESV (reference sequence). In DNA form, the CDR3 reads TGTGCCAGCAGCCTTCCAAACACAGATACGCAGTATTTT. The encoded protein is CASSLPNTDTQYF.

This clone showed up just a few times. The chain carries TRBV2 and TRBJ2-3, with D possibly matching TRBD2 (6 bases). V was clipped by 4 bases and J by 2 bases, with 7 bases between them. Germline CDR1 and CDR2: SNHLY and FYNNEI. The CDR3 contains 13 residues. CDR3 sequence reads: CASSGEVTDTQYF. The DNA of the CDR3 is TGTGCCAGCAGTGGGGAGGTCACAGATACGCAGTATTTT.

The V call is TRBV2, the J call TRBJ2-7; 8 bases line up with TRBD1. This CDR3 comprises 13 residues. Germline values: CDR1 SNHLY, CDR2 FYNNEI. The V and J ends lost 5 bases and 1 base, in that order; junction bases with no gene match: 1. In DNA form, the CDR3 reads TGTGCCAGCAGTACAGGGGGTTCCTACGAGCAGTACTTC. This translates into CASSTGGSYEQYF.

This clone appeared a few times. The genes are TRBV4-1 and TRBJ1-4; D might be TRBD1 (6 bases). The V end was cut by 3 bases, the J end by 5 bases, with 10 bases between. The CDR3 runs 14 residues. The germline V gene has CDR1 MGHRA and CDR2 YSYEKL. CDR3 sequence: CASSHQGRNEKLFF. The CDR3 DNA reads TGCGCCAGCAGCCACCAGGGGAGAAATGAAAAACTGTTTTTT.

The gene calls are TRBV5-1 and TRBJ2-2, with TRBD1 matching over 7 bases. V lost 0 bases to trimming and J lost 4 bases; unmatched junction nucleotides: 3. The CDR3 runs to 15 residues. Germline CDR1 and CDR2: SGHRS and YFSETQ. CDR3: CASSLDGQVTGELFF. CDR3 bases: TGCGCCAGCAGCTTGGATGGACAGGTCACCGGGGAGCTGTTTTTT.

This clone turned up a few times. The chain employs TRBV27 and TRBJ1-1; D unresolved. The CDR3 sequence is 13 residues long. Between the trimmed V and J ends, which lost 6 bases and 3 bases, there was a span of 11 bases. The V gene's germline CDR1 is MNHEY and CDR2 SMNVEV (reference sequence). The CDR3 sequence is CASRKEGYTEAFF. The DNA for the CDR3 is TGTGCCAGCAGAAAAGAAGGTTACACTGAAGCTTTCTTT.

CDR3 DNA sequence: TGTGCCACCAGCAGGCTAGCGGGAGGGCTTGAAGATACGCAGTATTTT. Residues: CATSRLAGGLEDTQYF. The V and J genes are TRBV15 and TRBJ2-3; 12 bases match TRBD2. The junction had 6 bases not matched to a gene; V was cut back by 3 bases and J by 5 bases. The V gene's germline CDR1 is LNHNV and CDR2 YYDKDF (reference sequence). The CDR3 consists of 16 residues.

The chain joins TRBV19 to TRBJ1-4; perhaps TRBD1 as D (6 bases). This CDR3 is built from 15 residues. Germline V lookup: CDR1 LNHDA, CDR2 SQIVND (reference sequence). V was shortened by 8 bases and J by 8 bases, with 21 bases between the two germline ends. The chain's CDR3 is CASHRGDGDLEKLFF. CDR3 in DNA: TGTGCCAGTCATAGGGGGGACGGAGACCTCGAAAAACTGTTTTTT.

V and J are TRBV7-6 and TRBJ2-3; tentatively, D is TRBD1 (5 bases). V lost 5 bases, J lost 6 bases, and 9 bases lay in between. Germline V gene sequence: CDR1 SGHVS, CDR2 FNYEAQ. This CDR3 is built from 12 residues. The CDR3 here is CASSPGWDTQYF. The CDR3 DNA reads as TGTGCCAGCAGCCCAGGGTGGGATACGCAGTATTTT.

The gene calls are TRBV6-6 and TRBJ1-5; 11 bases agree with TRBD1. The germline gives CDR1 MNHNY, CDR2 SVGAGI (reference sequence). CDR3 length: 15 residues. Losses at the gene ends were 2 bases for V and 7 bases for J; bases not matched to a gene: 4. The CDR3 here is CASSYRGQGGQPQHF. CDR3 coding DNA: TGTGCCAGCAGTTACAGGGGACAGGGGGGGCAGCCCCAGCATTTT.

As for this clone: The likely explanation is a read error, given a far larger clone one base away. This sequence joins TRBV7-9 and TRBJ2-2; TRBD2 agrees at 11 bases. The CDR3 consists of 14 residues. V was pared by 6 bases and J by 3 bases, with 0 bases of the junction left unmatched. The germline V gene encodes CDR1 SEHNR and CDR2 FQNEAQ (reference sequence). Here the CDR3 DNA reads TGTGCCAGCAGGGGACTAGCGGACACCGGGGAGCTGTTTTTT. This sequence encodes CASRGLADTGELFF. The complete variable domain, with remaining parts taken from reference TRBV7-9 and TRBJ2-2, reads DTGVSQNPRHKITKRGQNVTFRCDPISEHNRLYWYRQTLGQGPEFLTYFQNEAQLEKSRLLSDRFSAERPKGSFSTLEIQRTEQGDSAMYLCASRGLADTGELFFGEGSRLTVL.

CDR3 DNA sequence: TGTGCCAGCATAGGCGGGACAACTAACTATGGCTACACCTTC. Its translation is CASIGGTTNYGYTF. This chain links TRBV28 with TRBJ1-2; possible D gene TRBD1, 6 bases. V dropped 7 bases and J dropped 0 bases, with 12 bases sitting between them. This CDR3 comprises 14 residues. In germline, CDR1 is MDHEN, CDR2 SYDVKM.

The chain carries TRBV7-2 and TRBJ2-3, with no clear D. V lost 2 bases and J 4 bases, leaving 10 bases between the germline ends. Germline V lookup: CDR1 SGHTA, CDR2 FQGNSA. CDR3 length equals 14 residues. This CDR3 is CASSLIPRADTQYF. CDR3 coding DNA: TGTGCCAGCAGCTTAATCCCCCGGGCAGATACGCAGTATTTT.

Written as DNA, the CDR3 is TGTGCCAGCTCACAAAGGACAGATTGGGGCACTGAAGCTTTCTTT. Translated, it gives CASSQRTDWGTEAFF. The chain joins TRBV18 to TRBJ1-1; possible D gene TRBD1, 6 bases. The V gene lost 4 bases and the J gene lost 4 bases, with 16 bases spanning the gap. This CDR3 has 15 residues. From germline, CDR1 is KGHSH and CDR2 LQKENI.

Comments on this clone: The junction departs from germline at one end; a sequencing error may be responsible. This chain connects TRBV13 to TRBJ2-7, with unresolved D. The germline V gene encodes CDR1 PRHDT and CDR2 FYEKMQ (reference sequence). The CDR3 is made up of 14 amino acids. DNA for the CDR3: TGTGCCAGCAGTTTAGGGTCGAATTACTACGAGCAGTACTTC. Its translation is CASSLGSNYYEQYF.

The gene calls are TRBV10-3 and TRBJ2-3, with 9 bases aligning to TRBD2. The V and J ends lost 5 bases and 2 bases, in that order; junction bases with no gene match: 5. The CDR3 contains 15 residues. Germline V gene sequence: CDR1 ENHRY, CDR2 SYGVKD. CDR3 DNA: TGTGCCATCAGTCTAGGACTAGCGATCACAGATACGCAGTATTTT. Its translation is CAISLGLAITDTQYF.

In its sample, this clone was seen many times. This rearrangement joins TRBV5-4 to TRBJ2-1; D is ambiguous. The V gene's germline CDR1 is SGHNT and CDR2 YYREEE (reference sequence). The CDR3 contains 11 residues. Trimming shortened V by 3 bases and J by 9 bases, and 7 bases separated the two germline ends. This CDR3 reads CASSSDGEQFF. The DNA of the CDR3 is TGTGCCAGCAGCTCCGACGGTGAGCAGTTCTTC.

Ten or more counts support this clone. The chain links TRBV27 to TRBJ1-4; weak D call: TRBD1 (5 bases). Looked up from germline, CDR1 is MNHEY and CDR2 is SMNVEV (reference sequence). V lost 3 bases to trimming and J lost 6 bases, with 11 bases between them. The CDR3 sequence is 14 residues long. CDR3 sequence: CASSLGQGHEKLFF. In nucleotides, the CDR3 is TGTGCCAGCAGTTTGGGGCAGGGACATGAAAAACTGTTTTTT.